This T cell receptor beta chain was profiled in a study of T cells in localized non-small cell lung cancer (TCRdb year 2020). The study in broad terms: Comparing tumors with uninvolved tumor-adjacent lungs, the study looked at the T cell repertoires of over 200 patients with early-stage NSCLC. All 250 or so NSCLC patients in the cohort were treatment-naive and had localized lung tumors that were resected. Of the NSCLC patients, 129 were male and around 99 were female, and the mean age was around 66 years.

Study-level results and caveats: Because the study design was exploratory, TCR variables were selected using unadjusted p-values without false-discovery rate correction. Uninvolved tumor-adjacent lung showed the highest T cell clonality, higher than tumor, which suggests more focused antigenic responses in the uninvolved tumor-adjacent lung. Because multi-region sequencing of the tumors was not done, intratumor heterogeneity could not be ruled out. Longer overall survival was associated with higher T cell density in blood, whereas shorter survival was associated with higher clonality in adjacent lung. Of the top 100 tumor clones, a median of 57 were detected in paired uninvolved adjacent lung; roughly 29 were also among that lung's top 100.

The immunoSEQ Assay was used to sequence TCR beta CDR3 regions from DNA. On the authors' methods: T cell density was computed as TCR beta template counts normalized to usable DNA estimated by amplifying housekeeping genes. Richness was estimated using the preseqR package, with extrapolation to 400,000 templates for PBMC samples and to 120,000 templates for tissue samples. Clonality was defined by subtracting Pielou's evenness from one. To identify tissue-enriched TCRs, differential abundance testing was run on productive amino-acid clonotypes with a minimum total count of 5 and an alpha of 0.1. The Jaccard Index and the Morisita Overlap Index were used to measure how much the repertoires overlapped between compartments. GLIPH grouped TCR beta CDR3s together with public tetramer-defined viral CDR3s, and a viral motif had to include at least three viral sequences and show V-gene enrichment. TCRdb holds this immuneACCESS table with in-frame rearrangements only. Some clones are missing; in checked studies, unresolved V genes explain under half, and the rest has no known cause. That table is the source of V, J and clone size, and D and trimming were worked out from the DNA. This sample has tens of thousands of clones in its table, and about 90% of those were observed once. About 29% of the sample is taken by the ten largest.

This clone has a handful of counts. It has no known antigen specificity. No clone much larger than this one lies a single base away; base qualities are absent. At diagnosis, peripheral blood, uninvolved tumor-adjacent lung and tumor were collected and were preserved as a mix of fresh-frozen and FFPE material. Blood samples were analyzed as peripheral blood mononuclear cells for TCR repertoire profiling. CDR1 SEHNR and CDR2 FQNEAQ were looked up in the germline V gene (reference sequence). The CDR3 has 15 amino acids, counting the end cysteine and phenylalanine. Left in the record is the CDR3 DNA by itself, 45 bases read in frame from the first base. V is cut back by 8 bases and J by 5 bases, with 6 bases in the junction unmatched.

The sequenced sample was peripheral blood, obtained before any cancer treatment. The rearrangement joined TRBV7-9 to TRBJ2-2, with 12 junctional bases fitting TRBD2. The TCR was taken from a male donor aged 60 or over with stage I squamous cell lung carcinoma. The nucleotides are TGTGCCAGCGAGACCGGGACTAGCGGGACCGGGGAGCTGTTTTTT. Translated, this gives CASETGTSGTGELFF.